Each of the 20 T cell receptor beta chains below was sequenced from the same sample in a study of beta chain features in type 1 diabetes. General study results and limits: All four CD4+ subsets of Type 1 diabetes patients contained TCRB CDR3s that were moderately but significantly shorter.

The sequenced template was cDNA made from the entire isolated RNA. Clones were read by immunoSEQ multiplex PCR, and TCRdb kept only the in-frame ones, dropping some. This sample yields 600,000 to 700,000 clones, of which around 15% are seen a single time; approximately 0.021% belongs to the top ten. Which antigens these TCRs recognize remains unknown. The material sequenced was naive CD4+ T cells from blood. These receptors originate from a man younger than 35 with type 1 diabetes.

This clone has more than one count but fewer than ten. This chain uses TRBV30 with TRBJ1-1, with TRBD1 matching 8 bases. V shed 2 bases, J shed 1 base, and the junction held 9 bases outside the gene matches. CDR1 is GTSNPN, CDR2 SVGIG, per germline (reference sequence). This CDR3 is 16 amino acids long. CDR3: CAWSTTGAAQNTEAFF. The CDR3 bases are TGTGCCTGGAGTACGACAGGGGCGGCCCAGAACACTGAAGCTTTCTTT.

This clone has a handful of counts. CDR3 residues: CATSPEGQSSSGANVLTF. For the CDR3, the DNA is TGTGCCACCTCCCCGGAGGGACAGTCGAGCTCTGGGGCCAACGTCCTGACTTTC. The V gene is TRBV28, the J gene TRBJ2-6, with D maybe TRBD1 (7 bases). Germline V gene sequence: CDR1 MDHEN, CDR2 SYDVKM. Trimming took off 10 bases at V and 0 bases at J, with 22 bases between the two ends. The CDR3 length is 18 residues.

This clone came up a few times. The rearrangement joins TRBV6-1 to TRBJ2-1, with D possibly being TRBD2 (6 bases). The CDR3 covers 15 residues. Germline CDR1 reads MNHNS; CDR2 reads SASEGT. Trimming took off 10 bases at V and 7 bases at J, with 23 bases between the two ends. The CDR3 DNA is TGTGCCACCCTCGATTTGGGGAGGACCGAGAATGAGCAGTTCTTC. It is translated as CATLDLGRTENEQFF.

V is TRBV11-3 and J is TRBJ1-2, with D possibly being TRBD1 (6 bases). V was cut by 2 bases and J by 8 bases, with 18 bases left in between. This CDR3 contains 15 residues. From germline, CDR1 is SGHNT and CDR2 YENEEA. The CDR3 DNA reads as TGTGCCAGCAGCTTATCGGCAGGGGAGACCCAAGGCTACACCTTC. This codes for CASSLSAGETQGYTF.

As DNA, the CDR3 is TGCAGCGGCGGACAGGGTTCAGTGGAAGGAGCTTTCTTT. It encodes CSGGQGSVEGAFF. The gene calls are TRBV29-1 and TRBJ1-1; 8 positions match TRBD1. V trimming: 7 bases; J trimming: 10 bases; junction bases outside the gene matches: 14. Germline V gene data show CDR1 as SQVTM and CDR2 as ANQGSEA. This CDR3 region has 13 residues.

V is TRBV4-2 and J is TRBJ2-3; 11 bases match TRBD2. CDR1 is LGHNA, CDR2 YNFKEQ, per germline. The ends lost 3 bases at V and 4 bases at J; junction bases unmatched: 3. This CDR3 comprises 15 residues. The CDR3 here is CASSHDSGGADTQYF. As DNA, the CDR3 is TGTGCCAGCAGCCACGATAGCGGGGGGGCAGATACGCAGTATTTT.

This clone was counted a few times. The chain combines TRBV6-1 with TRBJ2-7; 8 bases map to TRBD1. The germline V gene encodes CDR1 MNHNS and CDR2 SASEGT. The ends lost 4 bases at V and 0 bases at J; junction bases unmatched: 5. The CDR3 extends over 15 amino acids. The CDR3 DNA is TGTGCCAGCAGTGGGCGGACAGGGAGCTCCTACGAGCAGTACTTC. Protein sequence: CASSGRTGSSYEQYF.

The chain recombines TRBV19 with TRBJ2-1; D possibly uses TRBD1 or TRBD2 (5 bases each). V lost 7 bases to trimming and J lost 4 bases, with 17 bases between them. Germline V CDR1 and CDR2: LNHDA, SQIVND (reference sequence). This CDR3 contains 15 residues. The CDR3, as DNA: TGTGCCAGTACCCTTGCGTGGGGGAGATACAATGAGCAGTTCTTC. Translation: CASTLAWGRYNEQFF.

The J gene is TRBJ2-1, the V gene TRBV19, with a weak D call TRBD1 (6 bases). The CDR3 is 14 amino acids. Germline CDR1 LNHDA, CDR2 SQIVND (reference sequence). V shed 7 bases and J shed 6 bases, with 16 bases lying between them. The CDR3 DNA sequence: TGTGCCAGTAAGTCACAGGGTCAACGCAATGAGCAGTTCTTC. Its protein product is CASKSQGQRNEQFF.

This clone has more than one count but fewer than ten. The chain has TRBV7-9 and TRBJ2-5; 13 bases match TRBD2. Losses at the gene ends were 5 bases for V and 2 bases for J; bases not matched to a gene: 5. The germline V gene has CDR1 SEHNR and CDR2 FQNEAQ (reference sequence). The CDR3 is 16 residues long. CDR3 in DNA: TGTGCCAGCAGCCCCCGACTAGCGGGGGGACAAGAGACCCAGTACTTC. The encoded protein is CASSPRLAGGQETQYF. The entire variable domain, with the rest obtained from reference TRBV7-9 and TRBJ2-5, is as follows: DTGVSQNPRHKITKRGQNVTFRCDPISEHNRLYWYRQTLGQGPEFLTYFQNEAQLEKSRLLSDRFSAERPKGSFSTLEIQRTEQGDSAMYLCASSPRLAGGQETQYFGPGTRLLVL.

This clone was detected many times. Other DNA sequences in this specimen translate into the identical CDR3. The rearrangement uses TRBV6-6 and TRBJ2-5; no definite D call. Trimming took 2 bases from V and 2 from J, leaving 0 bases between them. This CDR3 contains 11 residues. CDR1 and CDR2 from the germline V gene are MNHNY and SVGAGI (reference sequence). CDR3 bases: TGTGCCAGCAGTTACCAAGAGACCCAGTACTTC. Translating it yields CASSYQETQYF.

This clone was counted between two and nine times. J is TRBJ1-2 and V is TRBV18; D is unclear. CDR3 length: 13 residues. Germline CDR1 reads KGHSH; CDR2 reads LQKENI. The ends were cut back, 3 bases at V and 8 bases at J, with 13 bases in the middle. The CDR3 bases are TGTGCCAGCTCACCGCGTGACGGAGGAGGCTACACCTTC. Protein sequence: CASSPRDGGGYTF.

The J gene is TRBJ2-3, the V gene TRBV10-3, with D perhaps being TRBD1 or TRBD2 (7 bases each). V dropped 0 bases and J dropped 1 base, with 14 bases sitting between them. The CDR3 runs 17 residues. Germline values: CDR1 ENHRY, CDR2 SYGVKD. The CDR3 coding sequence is TGTGCCATCAGTGAGTCAGGGGGCGGGGGCCGCACAGATACGCAGTATTTT. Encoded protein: CAISESGGGGRTDTQYF.

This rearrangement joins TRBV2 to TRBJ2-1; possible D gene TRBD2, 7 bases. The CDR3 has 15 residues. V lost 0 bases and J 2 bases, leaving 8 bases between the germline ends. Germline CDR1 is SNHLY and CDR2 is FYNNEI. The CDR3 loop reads CASSEAGGPYNEQFF. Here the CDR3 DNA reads TGTGCCAGCAGTGAAGCGGGGGGGCCCTACAATGAGCAGTTCTTC.

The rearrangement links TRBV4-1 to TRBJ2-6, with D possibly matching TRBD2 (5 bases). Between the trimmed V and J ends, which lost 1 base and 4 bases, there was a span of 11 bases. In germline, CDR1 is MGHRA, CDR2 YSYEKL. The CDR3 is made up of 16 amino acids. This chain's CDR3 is CASSQGAVRGANVLTF. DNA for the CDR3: TGCGCCAGCAGCCAAGGAGCGGTGAGGGGGGCCAACGTCCTGACTTTC.

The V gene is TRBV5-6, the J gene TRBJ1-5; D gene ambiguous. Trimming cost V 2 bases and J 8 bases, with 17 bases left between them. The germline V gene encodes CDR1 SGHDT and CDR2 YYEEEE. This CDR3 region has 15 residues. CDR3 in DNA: TGTGCCAGCAGCTTAAGTATCGGGTGGGAAAAGCCCCAGCATTTT. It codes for CASSLSIGWEKPQHF.

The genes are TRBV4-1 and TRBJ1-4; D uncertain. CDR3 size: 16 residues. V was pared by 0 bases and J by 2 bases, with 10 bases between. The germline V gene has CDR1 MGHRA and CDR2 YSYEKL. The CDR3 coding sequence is TGCGCCAGCAGCCAAGATGGTTACCTTACTAATGAAAAACTGTTTTTT. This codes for CASSQDGYLTNEKLFF.

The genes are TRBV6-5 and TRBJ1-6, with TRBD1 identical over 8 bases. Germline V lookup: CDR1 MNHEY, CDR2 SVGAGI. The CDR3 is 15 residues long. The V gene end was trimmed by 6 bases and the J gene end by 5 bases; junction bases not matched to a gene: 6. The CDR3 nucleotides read TGTGCCAGCAGGGCCCCGACAGGGGATAATTCACCCCTCCACTTT. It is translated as CASRAPTGDNSPLHF.

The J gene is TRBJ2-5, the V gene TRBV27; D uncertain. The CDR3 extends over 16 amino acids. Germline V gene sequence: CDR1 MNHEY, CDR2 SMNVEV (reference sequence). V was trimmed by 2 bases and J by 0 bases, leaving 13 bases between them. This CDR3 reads CASSLQADTYQETQYF. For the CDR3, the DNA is TGTGCCAGCAGTTTACAGGCGGATACGTACCAAGAGACCCAGTACTTC.

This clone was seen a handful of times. The CDR3 DNA sequence: TGTGCCAGCAGCTGGGACGGTAAACAAGAGACCCAGTACTTC. Translated, it gives CASSWDGKQETQYF. The rearrangement links TRBV11-3 to TRBJ2-5, with D perhaps being TRBD1 or TRBD2 (5 bases each). Looked up from germline, CDR1 is SGHNT and CDR2 is YENEEA. Trimming pared 4 bases from V and 2 bases from J, leaving 11 bases between. There are 14 residues in the CDR3.